Listed here are 12 T cell receptor beta chains from one sample, sequenced in a study of blood T cell repertoires in COVID-19 (dated by TCRdb to 2018 to 2021). The library was generated by the immunoSEQ multiplex PCR assay. Held by TCRdb, this immuneACCESS table contains in-frame sequences only and omits some clones. Under half of the omission traces to an unresolved V gene where checked; the cause of the rest is unknown. Recorded for this sample are 150,000 to 200,000 clones; more than 85% of them occurred a single time. The top ten constitute approximately 23% of the sample. Sample: PBMCs or T cells enriched from blood (not recorded which). The receptors derive from a woman in her thirties or forties in a cohort exposed to, infected with or recovered from COVID-19 (not recorded which).

The J gene is TRBJ2-3, the V gene TRBV6-2 or TRBV6-3; tentatively, D is TRBD1 (6 bases). Germline V gene sequence: CDR1 MNHEY, CDR2 SVGEGT. V was pared by 6 bases and J by 2 bases, with 15 bases between. This CDR3 has 15 residues. Here the CDR3 reads CASSRTARYTDTQYF. The CDR3 DNA reads TGTGCCAGCAGCCGGACAGCCCGTTACACAGATACGCAGTATTTT.

V and J are TRBV19 and TRBJ1-2, with D maybe TRBD1 (6 bases). CDR3 length equals 16 residues. Between the trimmed V and J ends, which lost 6 bases and 8 bases, there was a span of 25 bases. Germline V lookup: CDR1 LNHDA, CDR2 SQIVND (reference sequence). CDR3 nucleotides: TGTGCCAGTAGGATTCTACGGGACAACCCGGTCAGAGGCTACACCTTC. Its translation: CASRILRDNPVRGYTF. Variable domain in full (rest from reference TRBV19 and TRBJ1-2): DGGITQSPKYLFRKEGQNVTLSCEQNLNHDAMYWYRQDPGQGLRLIYYSQIVNDFQKGDIAEGYSVSREKKESFPLTVTSAQKNPTAFYLCASRILRDNPVRGYTFGSGTRLTVV.

The chain is built from TRBV5-3 and TRBJ2-5; 7 bases are a match to TRBD2. TRBV5-3 is designated an ORF whose function remains uncertain. Trimming removed 0 bases from V and 3 bases from J; junction bases left unmatched: 11. This CDR3 is built from 17 residues. The CDR3 DNA follows: TGTGCCAGAAGCTTGGGACCGGGAGGTGAGCAAAAAGAGACCCAGTACTTC. This gives the protein CARSLGPGGEQKETQYF.

This clone was observed a handful of times. The V call is TRBV25-1, the J call TRBJ1-2; D is unresolved. The V and J ends lost 4 bases and 4 bases respectively, with 10 bases between them. This CDR3 contains 13 residues. Germline V gives CDR1 MGHDK, CDR2 SYGVNS. CDR3 loop: CASSGGTGYGYTF. CDR3 nucleotide sequence: TGTGCCAGCAGTGGAGGTACTGGCTATGGCTACACCTTC.

This CDR3 is CASSLAQGTYNEQFF. Here the CDR3 DNA reads TGTGCCAGCAGCTTAGCCCAGGGGACGTACAATGAGCAGTTCTTC. This sequence joins TRBV7-9 and TRBJ2-1; D is possibly TRBD1 (6 bases). The germline gives CDR1 SEHNR, CDR2 FQNEAQ (reference sequence). This CDR3 region has 15 residues. Between the trimmed V and J ends, which lost 0 bases and 4 bases, there was a span of 10 bases.

The V gene is TRBV19, the J gene TRBJ2-3, with a weak D call TRBD2 (7 bases). CDR1 and CDR2 from the germline V gene are LNHDA and SQIVND (reference sequence). With 3 bases removed from V and 2 bases from J, the gap between germline ends came to 12 bases. The CDR3 contains 15 residues. In nucleotides, the CDR3 is TGTGCCAGTAGTATCGGCGGGGGCGTCACAGATACGCAGTATTTT. This gives the protein CASSIGGGVTDTQYF.

The genes are TRBV5-5 and TRBJ1-1; D might be TRBD1 (5 bases). The germline gives CDR1 SGHKS, CDR2 YYEKEE (reference sequence). The CDR3 is made up of 16 amino acids. Trimming left V 4 bases short and J 0 bases short, with 16 bases between. In nucleotides, the CDR3 is TGTGCCAGCAGCGGGATCCTGGGGGGGATGAACACTGAAGCTTTCTTT. Its translation: CASSGILGGMNTEAFF. The full variable domain, with the rest looked up from reference TRBV5-5 and TRBJ1-1, is DAGVTQSPTHLIKTRGQQVTLRCSPISGHKSVSWYQQVLGQGPQFIFQYYEKEERGRGNFPDRFSARQFPNYSSELNVNALLLGDSALYLCASSGILGGMNTEAFFGQGTRLTVV.

The V call is TRBV7-9, the J call TRBJ2-5, with D possibly being TRBD2 (5 bases). Trimming stripped 5 bases from V and 0 bases from J, with 10 bases between. CDR3 length: 14 amino acids. CDR1 SEHNR and CDR2 FQNEAQ come from the germline V gene (reference sequence). DNA for the CDR3: TGTGCCAGCAGCCCACCCGGGAACCAAGAGACCCAGTACTTC. It codes for CASSPPGNQETQYF. Based on the CDR3 plus reference TRBV7-9 and TRBJ2-5, the full variable domain is DTGVSQNPRHKITKRGQNVTFRCDPISEHNRLYWYRQTLGQGPEFLTYFQNEAQLEKSRLLSDRFSAERPKGSFSTLEIQRTEQGDSAMYLCASSPPGNQETQYFGPGTRLLVL.

The chain joins TRBV30 to TRBJ2-5; weak D call: TRBD1 (5 bases). Germline values: CDR1 GTSNPN, CDR2 SVGIG (reference sequence). Trimming removed 1 base at V and 4 bases at J, with 10 bases between. The CDR3 runs to 13 residues. The CDR3 sequence: CAWSDRQPETQYF. The DNA for the CDR3 is TGTGCCTGGAGTGATCGACAGCCAGAGACCCAGTACTTC. The entire variable domain, with the rest obtained from reference TRBV30 and TRBJ2-5, is as follows: SQTIHQWPATLVQPVGSPLSLECTVEGTSNPNLYWYRQAAGRGLQLLFYSVGIGQISSEVPQNLSASRPQDRQFILSSKKLLLSDSGFYLCAWSDRQPETQYFGPGTRLLVL.

The chain employs TRBV6-1 and TRBJ1-6; possibly TRBD1 for D (6 bases). The CDR3 length is 14 residues. Trimming removed 4 bases from V and 10 bases from J, with 14 bases in between. Germline V gene data show CDR1 as MNHNS and CDR2 as SASEGT. CDR3 sequence reads: CASSAAGEGSPLHF. The CDR3 nucleotides read TGTGCCAGCAGTGCAGCAGGGGAAGGCTCACCCCTCCACTTT.

This chain uses TRBV27 with TRBJ1-4, with D perhaps TRBD1 (5 bases). V was cut by 0 bases and J by 2 bases, with 10 bases left in between. This CDR3 spans 16 amino acids. Germline V gives CDR1 MNHEY, CDR2 SMNVEV (reference sequence). The CDR3 protein is CASSLSGRATNEKLFF. Written as DNA, the CDR3 is TGTGCCAGCAGTTTATCTGGCAGGGCCACTAATGAAAAACTGTTTTTT.

This clone has only a few counts. The chain recombines TRBV4-1 with TRBJ1-1; TRBD1 is a possible D gene (6 bases). The CDR3 totals 14 residues. The V and J ends lost 6 bases and 0 bases respectively, with 11 bases between them. Germline assignment: CDR1 MGHRA and CDR2 YSYEKL. CDR3 nucleotides: TGCGCCAGCAGTAACAGGGTAATGAACACTGAAGCTTTCTTT. Protein product: CASSNRVMNTEAFF.